This TCR beta chain was observed in a study of blood T cells in healthy people across ages. Study-level findings and limits: PBMCs left unsorted prevented a conclusive naive versus antigen-experienced comparison.

The authors ran a second PCR of roughly 7 to 11 cycles using a sample-barcoded 5' primer and a J-beta primer mix. Each of the cDNA molecules was tagged by a template-switch adaptor with 12 random nucleotides. TCRdb fed the 5' RACE reads into MiXCR, producing one record per CDR3 protein. The table lists about a million distinct CDR3 sequences, around 46% of them singletons. Isolation of PBMCs gave at least 7 million cells per sample. Notes on this clonotype: Antigen unknown.

This TCR came from a man aged 30 to 39 in good health. Sequencing input: blood.

The chain's CDR3 is CASGPGGGQETQYF. DNA for the CDR3: TGTGCCAGCGGACCAGGGGGAGGACAAGAGACCCAGTACTTC. The chain uses TRBV5-4 and TRBJ2-5; a weak D match, TRBD1 (7 bases). Germline V lookup: CDR1 SGHNT, CDR2 YYREEE (reference sequence). This CDR3 spans 14 amino acids. The V end was cut by 7 bases, the J end by 2 bases, with 15 bases between.